The 9 T cell receptor beta chains in this list originate from one sample, sequenced in a study of shared clonotypes between healthy human individuals. As defined, naive CD8 cells were CD45RO-negative and positively selected for CCR7, with terminally differentiated effector memory CD45RA+ cells excluded. Data came from immunoSEQ multiplex PCR; TCRdb stores just in-frame clones and leaves some out. There are fewer than 1 million clones in the sample; roughly 96% occur only once, and under 0.3% lies in the top ten. The sequenced sample was naive CD8+ T cells sorted from blood. The receptor set was obtained from a man aged 25-45 years in good health.

V usage is TRBV7-8 and J usage is TRBJ2-1; 9 bases are shared with TRBD2. This CDR3 is 15 amino acids long. With V trimmed by 0 bases and J by 5 bases, 2 bases remained unmatched. Germline V CDR1 and CDR2: SGHVS, FQNEAQ. In DNA, the CDR3 is TGTGCCAGCAGCTTAGCCCGGACTAGCGACAATGAGCAGTTCTTC. It is translated as CASSLARTSDNEQFF.

The genes are TRBV12-1 and TRBJ2-5. TRBV12-1 is a listed pseudogene. CDR3 size: 14 residues. The CDR3 coding sequence is TGTGCCAGCAGCTTTCCCTTGTTGGGGGAGACCCAGTACTTC. Protein: CASSFPLLGETQYF.

V gene TRBV4-1 combines with J gene TRBJ2-7; a possible D gene is TRBD1 (6 bases). Germline CDR1 reads MGHRA; CDR2 reads YSYEKL. The CDR3 has 17 amino acids. V lost 0 bases to trimming and J lost 0 bases, with 15 bases between them. The CDR3 DNA reads TGCGCCAGCAGCCAAGATCGAATCGGACAGAGCTCCTACGAGCAGTACTTC. Translating gives CASSQDRIGQSSYEQYF.

The rearrangement links TRBV27 to TRBJ2-1, with 12 bases identical to TRBD2. CDR3 size: 16 residues. V lost 4 bases, J lost 6 bases, and 7 bases stayed unmatched. Germline assignment: CDR1 MNHEY and CDR2 SMNVEV (reference sequence). CDR3 region: CASSSRTSGIPNEQFF. The DNA of the CDR3 is TGTGCCAGCAGTTCGAGGACTAGCGGGATCCCCAATGAGCAGTTCTTC.

This chain links TRBV6-9 with TRBJ2-1; the D is unclear. This CDR3 region has 15 residues. Trimming removed 7 bases from V and 0 bases from J, with 13 bases in between. CDR1 is MNHGY and CDR2 is SVAAGI in the germline V gene. The CDR3 DNA is TGTGCCAGCAATTCTCCACCCCCCTCCTACAATGAGCAGTTCTTC. Translating gives CASNSPPPSYNEQFF.

The CDR3 here is CASSLAARGTDTQYF. The DNA for the CDR3 is TGTGCCAGCAGCTTAGCAGCCAGGGGCACAGATACGCAGTATTTT. The genes are TRBV13 and TRBJ2-3; D possibly corresponds to TRBD1 (5 bases). This CDR3 comprises 15 residues. In germline, CDR1 is PRHDT, CDR2 FYEKMQ (reference sequence). Trimming stripped 1 base from V and 1 base from J, with 9 bases between.

The chain has TRBV4-3 and TRBJ1-2, with 7 bases fitting TRBD1. CDR1 and CDR2 (germline): LGHNA, YSLEER. There are 15 residues in the CDR3. Trimming took 4 bases from V and 3 from J; bases not matched to a gene: 8. CDR3 region: CASSRDRASYYGYTF. The CDR3 bases are TGCGCCAGCAGCCGAGACAGGGCATCCTACTATGGCTACACCTTC.

Concerning this clone: Other DNA sequences within the sample encode an identical CDR3. This chain connects TRBV11-2 to TRBJ2-1, with D uncertain. The CDR3 is made up of 11 amino acids. V was trimmed by 1 base and J by 8 bases, leaving 3 bases between them. The germline gives CDR1 SGHAT, CDR2 FQNNGV. The CDR3 sequence: CASSLVYEQFF. The CDR3, as DNA: TGTGCCAGCAGCTTAGTTTATGAGCAGTTCTTC.

V gene TRBV7-2 combines with J gene TRBJ2-7; 9 positions match TRBD1. Germline CDR1 and CDR2: SGHTA and FQGNSA. The CDR3 is made up of 14 amino acids. J was trimmed by 5 bases and V by 5 bases; bases with no gene match: 7. The CDR3 region has the DNA TGTGCCAGCAGCGCGACAGGGGGTTTCCACGAGCAGTACTTC. Its protein product is CASSATGGFHEQYF.